This T cell receptor beta chain was retrieved from a study of blood T cell repertoires in COVID-19. Across the whole study: Researchers got acute and convalescent COVID-19 samples from the United States, Italy and Spain. PBMCs, B-cell-depleted T cells, or T cells provided the cDNA or gDNA that made up the material.

Original processing notes: Amplification of reference gene primers provided the estimated nucleated cell counts. Clones were sequenced by immunoSEQ multiplex PCR, and TCRdb holds only the in-frame ones, with some missing. Clone size and the V and J calls come from that table; the DNA yielded D and trimming. The table has about 280,000 clones, around 85% seen once. The CDR3 totals 15 residues. The V end lost 3 bases, the J end lost 1 base, and 12 bases lay between the germline ends. Germline V lookup: CDR1 SEHNR, CDR2 FQNEAQ (reference sequence). Sample: peripheral blood. The chain combines TRBV7-9 with TRBJ2-5; TRBD2 might be the D (6 bases). The sequence derives from a young woman who had recovered from COVID-19. CDR3 region: CASSLGRGTQETQYF. The CDR3 region has the DNA TGTGCCAGCAGCTTGGGTCGGGGGACCCAAGAGACCCAGTACTTC. The full variable domain, in which reference TRBV7-9 and TRBJ2-5 provide the parts outside the CDR3, is DTGVSQNPRHKITKRGQNVTFRCDPISEHNRLYWYRQTLGQGPEFLTYFQNEAQLEKSRLLSDRFSAERPKGSFSTLEIQRTEQGDSAMYLCASSLGRGTQETQYFGPGTRLLVL.